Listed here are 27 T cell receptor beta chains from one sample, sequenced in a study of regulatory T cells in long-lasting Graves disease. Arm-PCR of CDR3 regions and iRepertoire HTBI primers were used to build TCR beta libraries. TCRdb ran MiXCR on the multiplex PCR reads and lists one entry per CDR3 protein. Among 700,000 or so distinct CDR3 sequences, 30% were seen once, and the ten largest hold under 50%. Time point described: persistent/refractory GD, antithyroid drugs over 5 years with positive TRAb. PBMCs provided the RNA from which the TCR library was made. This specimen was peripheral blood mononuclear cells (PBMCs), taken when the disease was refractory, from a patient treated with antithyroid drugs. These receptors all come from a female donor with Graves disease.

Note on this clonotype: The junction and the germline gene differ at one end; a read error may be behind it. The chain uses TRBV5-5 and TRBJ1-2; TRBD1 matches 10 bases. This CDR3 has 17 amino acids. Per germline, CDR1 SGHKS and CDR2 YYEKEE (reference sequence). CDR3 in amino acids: CASSSQPGTGVHYDYTF. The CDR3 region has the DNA TGTGCCAGCAGCTCTCAACCCGGGACAGGGGTTCACTATGACTACACCTTC.

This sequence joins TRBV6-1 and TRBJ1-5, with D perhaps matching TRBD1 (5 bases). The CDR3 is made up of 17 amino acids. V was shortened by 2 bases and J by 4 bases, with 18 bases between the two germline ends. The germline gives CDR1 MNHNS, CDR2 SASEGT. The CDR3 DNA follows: TGTGCCAGCAGTGAATGGTGGCGGCAGGGTGATAATCAGCCCCAGCATTTT. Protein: CASSEWWRQGDNQPQHF.

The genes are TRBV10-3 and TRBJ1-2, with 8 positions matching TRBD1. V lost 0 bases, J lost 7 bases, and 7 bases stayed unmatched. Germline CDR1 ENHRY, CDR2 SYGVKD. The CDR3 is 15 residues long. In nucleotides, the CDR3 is TGTGCCATCAGTGAGTCGCAGGGGGCGCATTTTGGCTACACCTTC. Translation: CAISESQGAHFGYTF.

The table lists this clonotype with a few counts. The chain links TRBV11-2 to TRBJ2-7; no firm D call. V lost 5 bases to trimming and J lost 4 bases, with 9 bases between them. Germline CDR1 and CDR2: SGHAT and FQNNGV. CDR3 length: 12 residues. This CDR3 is CASSVLLYEQYF. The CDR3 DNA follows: TGTGCCAGCAGCGTATTGTTATACGAGCAGTACTTC.

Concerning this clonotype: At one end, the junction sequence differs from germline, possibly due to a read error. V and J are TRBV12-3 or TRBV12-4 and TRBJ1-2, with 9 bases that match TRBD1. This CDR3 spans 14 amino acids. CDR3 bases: TGTGCCAGCAACTCCCGGACAGGGGCCTGGGGCTACGCCTTC. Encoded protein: CASNSRTGAWGYAF.

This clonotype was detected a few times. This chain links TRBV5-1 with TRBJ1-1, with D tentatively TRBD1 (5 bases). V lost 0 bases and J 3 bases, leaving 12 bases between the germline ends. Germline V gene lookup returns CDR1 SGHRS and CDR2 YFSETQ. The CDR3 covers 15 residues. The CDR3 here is CASSLGGEGYTEAFF. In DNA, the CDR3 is TGCGCCAGCAGCTTGGGGGGTGAGGGGTACACTGAAGCTTTCTTT.

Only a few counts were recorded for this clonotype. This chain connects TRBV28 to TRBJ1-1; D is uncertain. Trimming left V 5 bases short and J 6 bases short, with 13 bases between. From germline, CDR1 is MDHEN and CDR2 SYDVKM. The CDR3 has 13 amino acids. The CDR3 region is CASSPPARPEAFF. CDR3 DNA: TGTGCCAGCAGTCCCCCGGCCCGGCCTGAAGCTTTCTTT.

The CDR3 region has the DNA TGTGCCAGCAGCTTAATGGGGCCAACTAATCAGCCCCAGCATTTT. Its translation: CASSLMGPTNQPQHF. The V and J genes are TRBV7-9 and TRBJ1-5; D perhaps matches TRBD1 (5 bases). The V end lost 2 bases, the J end lost 4 bases, and 12 bases lay between the germline ends. The CDR3 is 15 amino acids. The V gene's germline CDR1 is SEHNR and CDR2 FQNEAQ (reference sequence).

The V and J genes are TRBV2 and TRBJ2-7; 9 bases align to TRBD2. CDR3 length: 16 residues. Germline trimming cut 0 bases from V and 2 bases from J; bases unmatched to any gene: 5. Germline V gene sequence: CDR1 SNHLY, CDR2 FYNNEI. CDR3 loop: CASSEAPGLAAYEQYF. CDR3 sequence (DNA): TGTGCCAGCAGTGAAGCGCCGGGACTAGCAGCCTACGAGCAGTACTTC.

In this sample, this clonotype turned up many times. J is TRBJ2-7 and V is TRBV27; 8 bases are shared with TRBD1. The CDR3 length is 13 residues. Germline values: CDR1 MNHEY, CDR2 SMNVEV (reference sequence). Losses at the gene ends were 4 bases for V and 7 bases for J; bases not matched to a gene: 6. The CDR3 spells CASSWDRIREQYF. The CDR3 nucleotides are TGTGCCAGCAGTTGGGACAGGATAAGGGAGCAGTACTTC.

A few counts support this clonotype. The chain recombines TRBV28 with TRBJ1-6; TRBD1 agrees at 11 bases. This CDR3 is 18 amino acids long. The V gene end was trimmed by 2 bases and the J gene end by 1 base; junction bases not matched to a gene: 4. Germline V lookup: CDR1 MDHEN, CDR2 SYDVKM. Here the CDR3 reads CASSLGQGARSYNSPLHF. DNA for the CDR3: TGTGCCAGCAGTTTAGGACAGGGGGCGAGGTCCTATAATTCACCCCTCCACTTT.

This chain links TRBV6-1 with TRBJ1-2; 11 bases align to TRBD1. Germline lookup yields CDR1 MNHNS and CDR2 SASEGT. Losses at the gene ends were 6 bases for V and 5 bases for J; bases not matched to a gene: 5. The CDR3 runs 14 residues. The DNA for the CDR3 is TGTGCCAGCAGGGAGGACAGGGGGCCTTATGGCTACACCTTC. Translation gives CASREDRGPYGYTF.

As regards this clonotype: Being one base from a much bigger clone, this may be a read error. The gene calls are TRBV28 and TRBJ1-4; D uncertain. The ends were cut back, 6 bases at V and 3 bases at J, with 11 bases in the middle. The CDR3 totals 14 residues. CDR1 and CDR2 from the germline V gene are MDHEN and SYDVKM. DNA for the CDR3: TGTGCCAGCAGGGATAGGAGGTCTAATGAAAAACTGTTTTTT. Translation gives CASRDRRSNEKLFF.

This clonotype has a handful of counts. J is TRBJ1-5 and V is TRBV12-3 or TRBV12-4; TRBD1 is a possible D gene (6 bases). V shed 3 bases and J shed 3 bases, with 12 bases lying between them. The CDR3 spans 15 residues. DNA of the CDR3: TGTGCCAGCAGTTTTGGAGGGGGGGTCAATCAGCCCCAGCATTTT. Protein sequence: CASSFGGGVNQPQHF.

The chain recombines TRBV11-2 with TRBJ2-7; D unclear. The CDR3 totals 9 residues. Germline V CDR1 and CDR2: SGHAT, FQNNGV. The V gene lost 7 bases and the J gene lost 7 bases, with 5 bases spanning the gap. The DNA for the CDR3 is TGTGCCAGCATTAGGGAGCAGTACTTC. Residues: CASIREQYF.

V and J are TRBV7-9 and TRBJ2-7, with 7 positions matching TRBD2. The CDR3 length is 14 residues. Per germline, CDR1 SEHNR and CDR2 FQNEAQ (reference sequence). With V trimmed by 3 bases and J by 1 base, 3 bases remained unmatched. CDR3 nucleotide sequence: TGTGCCAGCAGCTTTCCGGGAGGATCCTACGAGCAGTACTTC. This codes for CASSFPGGSYEQYF.

CDR3 coding DNA: TGCAGTGCTAGAAGGGGGAGGATGAACACTGAAGCTTTCTTT. Translated, it gives CSARRGRMNTEAFF. The genes are TRBV20-1 and TRBJ1-1; tentative D call: TRBD1 (6 bases). The germline CDR1 and CDR2 sequences are DFQATT and SNEGSKA (reference sequence). The CDR3 is 14 amino acids. Trimming cost V 2 bases and J 0 bases, with 10 bases left between them.

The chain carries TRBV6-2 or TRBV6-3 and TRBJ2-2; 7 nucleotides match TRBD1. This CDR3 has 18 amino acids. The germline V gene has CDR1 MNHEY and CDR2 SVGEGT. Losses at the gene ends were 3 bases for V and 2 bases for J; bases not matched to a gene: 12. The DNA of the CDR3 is TGTGCCAGCAGTTATAACAAGCAACGGGACAGAAACACCGGGGAGCTGTTTTTT. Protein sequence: CASSYNKQRDRNTGELFF.

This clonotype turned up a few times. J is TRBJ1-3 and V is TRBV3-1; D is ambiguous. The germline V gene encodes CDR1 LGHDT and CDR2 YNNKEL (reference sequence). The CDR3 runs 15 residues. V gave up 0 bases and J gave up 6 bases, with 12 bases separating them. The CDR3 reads CASSQDPTFLNTIYF. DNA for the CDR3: TGTGCCAGCAGCCAAGATCCCACATTTTTAAACACCATATATTTT. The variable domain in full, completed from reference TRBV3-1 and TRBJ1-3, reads DTAVSQTPKYLVTQMGNDKSIKCEQNLGHDTMYWYKQDSKKFLKIMFSYNNKELIINETVPNRFSPKSPDKAHLNLHINSLELGDSAVYFCASSQDPTFLNTIYFGEGSWLTVV.

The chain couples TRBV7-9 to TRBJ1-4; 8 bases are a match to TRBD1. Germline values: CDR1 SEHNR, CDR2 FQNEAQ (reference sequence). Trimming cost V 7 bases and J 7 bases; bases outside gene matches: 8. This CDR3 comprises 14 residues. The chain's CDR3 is CASNTGGGGEKLFF. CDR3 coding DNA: TGTGCCAGCAACACAGGGGGTGGTGGTGAAAAACTGTTTTTT.

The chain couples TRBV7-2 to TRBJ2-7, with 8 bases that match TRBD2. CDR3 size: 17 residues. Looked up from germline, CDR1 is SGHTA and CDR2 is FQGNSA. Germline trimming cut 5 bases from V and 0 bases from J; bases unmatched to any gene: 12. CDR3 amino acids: CASSKRSSGTSSYEQYF. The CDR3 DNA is TGTGCCAGCAGCAAGCGTTCTTCCGGGACTAGCTCCTACGAGCAGTACTTC.

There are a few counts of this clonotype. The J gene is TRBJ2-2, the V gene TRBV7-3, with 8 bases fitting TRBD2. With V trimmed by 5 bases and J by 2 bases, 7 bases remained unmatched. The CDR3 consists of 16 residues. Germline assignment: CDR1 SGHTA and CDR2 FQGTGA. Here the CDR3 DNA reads TGTGCCAGCAGCCCCAGCGGGAGCGCTAACACCGGGGAGCTGTTTTTT. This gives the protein CASSPSGSANTGELFF.

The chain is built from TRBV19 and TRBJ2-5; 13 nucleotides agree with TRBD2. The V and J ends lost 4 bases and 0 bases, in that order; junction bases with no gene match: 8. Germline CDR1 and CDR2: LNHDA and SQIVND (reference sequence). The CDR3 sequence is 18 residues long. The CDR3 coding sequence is TGTGCCAGTAGTAAGGGACTAGCGGGATCCCCGTACCAAGAGACCCAGTACTTC. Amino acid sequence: CASSKGLAGSPYQETQYF.

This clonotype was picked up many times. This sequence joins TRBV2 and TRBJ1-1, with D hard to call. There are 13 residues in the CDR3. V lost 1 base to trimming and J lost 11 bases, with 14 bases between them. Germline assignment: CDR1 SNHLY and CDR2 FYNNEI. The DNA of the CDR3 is TGTGCCAGCAGTGAAGGGGAGGATAGATCGGCTTTCTTT. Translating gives CASSEGEDRSAFF.

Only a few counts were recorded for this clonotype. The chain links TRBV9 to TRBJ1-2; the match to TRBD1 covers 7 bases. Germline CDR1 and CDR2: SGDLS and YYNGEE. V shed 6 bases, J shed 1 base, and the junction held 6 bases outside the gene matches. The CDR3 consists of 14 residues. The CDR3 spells CASTSDRDNYGYTF. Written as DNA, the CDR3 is TGTGCCAGCACATCCGACAGGGATAACTATGGCTACACCTTC.

The chain's CDR3 is CSAETPRDRGPGYTF. The CDR3 DNA follows: TGCAGCGCCGAGACCCCCCGGGACAGGGGGCCTGGCTACACCTTC. The chain carries TRBV29-1 and TRBJ1-2; 12 bases are a match to TRBD1. With 7 bases clipped from V and 7 bases from J, the junction kept 13 bases outside the gene matches. The CDR3 consists of 15 residues. Germline values: CDR1 SQVTM, CDR2 ANQGSEA.

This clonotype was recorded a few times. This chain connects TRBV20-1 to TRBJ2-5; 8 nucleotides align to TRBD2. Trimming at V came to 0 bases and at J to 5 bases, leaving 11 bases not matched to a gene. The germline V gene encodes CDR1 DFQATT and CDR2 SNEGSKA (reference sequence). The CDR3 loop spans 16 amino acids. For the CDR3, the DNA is TGCAGTGCTAGAGATCAACGGGAGGGCCTGGGGGAGACCCAGTACTTC. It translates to CSARDQREGLGETQYF.